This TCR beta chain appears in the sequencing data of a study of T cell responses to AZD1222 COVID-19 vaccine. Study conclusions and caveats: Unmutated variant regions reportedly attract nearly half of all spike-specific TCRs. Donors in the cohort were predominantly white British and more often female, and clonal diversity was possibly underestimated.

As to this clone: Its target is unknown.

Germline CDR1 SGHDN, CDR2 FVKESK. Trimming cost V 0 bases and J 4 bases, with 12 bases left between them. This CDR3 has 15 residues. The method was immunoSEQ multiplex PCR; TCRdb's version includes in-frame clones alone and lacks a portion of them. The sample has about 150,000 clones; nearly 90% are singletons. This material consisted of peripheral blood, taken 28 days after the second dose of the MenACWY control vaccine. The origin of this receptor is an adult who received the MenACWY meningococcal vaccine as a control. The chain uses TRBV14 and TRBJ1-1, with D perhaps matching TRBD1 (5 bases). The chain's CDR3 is CASSQENRRFTEAFF. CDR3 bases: TGTGCCAGCAGCCAAGAGAACAGGAGGTTCACTGAAGCTTTCTTT.